This record concerns one TCR beta chain sequence. What it binds is unknown. This entry is derived from a study of persistence of HIV-infected CD4 T cells. J gave up 7 bases and V 2 bases, and 4 bases lay outside the gene matches. This CDR3 is built from 15 residues. From germline, CDR1 is SEHNR and CDR2 FQNEAQ (reference sequence). Sequencing used immunoSEQ version 4 in survey mode. Sequencing was performed with immunoSEQ multiplex PCR; in TCRdb, only in-frame clones are kept and a portion is missing. The sample has 35,000 to 45,000 clones; over 65% are singletons. The stimulus was an HIV-1 Gag 15-mer peptide pool, 0.8 to 1 ug/peptide/mL. CD40L-negative CD69-negative CD45RO-high memory CD4+ T cells were sorted as populations depleted of antigen-responding cells.

This sequence was found in an adult with HIV. The donor label of this sample is uncertain. Sample: cultured CD4+ T cells from PBMCs, taken from a patient who received antiretroviral therapy. This sequence joins TRBV7-9 and TRBJ2-1; 11 bases fit TRBD1. CDR3 protein: CASSLLGTGGNEQFF. The CDR3 DNA reads as TGTGCCAGCAGCTTATTAGGGACAGGGGGGAATGAGCAGTTCTTC.